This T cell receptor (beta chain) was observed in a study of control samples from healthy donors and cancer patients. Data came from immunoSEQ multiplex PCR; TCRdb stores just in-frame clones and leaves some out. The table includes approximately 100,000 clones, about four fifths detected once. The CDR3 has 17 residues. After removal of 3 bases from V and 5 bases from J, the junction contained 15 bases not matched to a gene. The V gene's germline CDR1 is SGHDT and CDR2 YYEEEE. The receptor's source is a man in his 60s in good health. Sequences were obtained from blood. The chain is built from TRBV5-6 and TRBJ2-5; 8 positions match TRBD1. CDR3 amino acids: CASSSDGQGLPWETQYF. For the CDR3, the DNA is TGTGCCAGCAGCTCCGATGGACAGGGCTTGCCTTGGGAGACCCAGTACTTC.